These 24 T cell receptor beta chains were sequenced from one sample in a study of CD8 T cells in Susac syndrome (dated by TCRdb to the late 2010s). The library was prepared using the immunoSEQ multiplex PCR assay. RNA was extracted with the RNeasy kit and about 0.45 to 1 ug was reverse transcribed using random hexamers. TCRdb trimmed public reads at Q25 via fastp, called clones via MiXCR and kept in-frame beta chains. Every entry covers one CDR3 protein and lists the most common genes and DNA from its rows. Across this sample there are approximately 150,000 distinct CDR3 sequences, with 94% seen only once. The top ten clonotypes cover around 0.093% of the sample. The sample taken for sequencing was CD4+ T cells from PBMCs. These TCRs come from a human donor with multiple sclerosis.

This sequence joins TRBV7-2 and TRBJ2-7; D not certain. Trimming cost V 3 bases and J 4 bases, with 7 bases left between them. Germline lookup yields CDR1 SGHTA and CDR2 FQGNSA. There are 12 residues in the CDR3. The CDR3, as DNA: TGTGCCAGCAGCTTCCTCGGGTACGAGCAGTACTTC. As protein: CASSFLGYEQYF.

The V call is TRBV5-6, the J call TRBJ2-3; 10 nucleotides match TRBD2. CDR3 size: 17 residues. The trim removed 1 base at V and 5 bases at J, leaving 10 bases unmatched. CDR1 and CDR2 from the germline V gene are SGHDT and YYEEEE. Here the CDR3 reads CASSLLGASGRRDTQYF. In DNA form, the CDR3 reads TGTGCCAGCAGCTTGTTGGGGGCTAGCGGGAGAAGAGATACGCAGTATTTT.

The genes are TRBV12-3 or TRBV12-4 and TRBJ1-3; D remains unclear. The CDR3 contains 15 residues. Deletions cut 8 bases from V and 1 base from J, with 15 bases between. The CDR3 DNA is TGTGCCAGCCGCCCGCGAGGGATTTCTGGAAACACCATATATTTT. It yields the protein CASRPRGISGNTIYF.

This clonotype was seen more than once but under ten times. The J gene is TRBJ2-7, the V gene TRBV30, with D perhaps TRBD1 (5 bases). The germline V and J ends were trimmed by 5 bases and 4 bases, with 18 bases remaining between them. This CDR3 spans 14 amino acids. Germline lookup yields CDR1 GTSNPN and CDR2 SVGIG (reference sequence). The CDR3 nucleotides are TGTGCCTGGTCCCCCATCAAGACAGTTTACGAGCAGTACTTC. Protein product: CAWSPIKTVYEQYF.

V is TRBV7-9 and J is TRBJ1-1, with D uncertain. This CDR3 spans 13 amino acids. Deletions cut 4 bases from V and 0 bases from J, with 6 bases between. From germline, CDR1 is SEHNR and CDR2 FQNEAQ (reference sequence). The DNA for the CDR3 is TGTGCCAGCAGCTCCACCATGAACACTGAAGCTTTCTTT. It yields the protein CASSSTMNTEAFF.

The chain recombines TRBV3-1 with TRBJ2-1, with D uncertain. V shed 4 bases and J shed 2 bases, with 9 bases lying between them. There are 14 residues in the CDR3. In germline, CDR1 is LGHDT, CDR2 YNNKEL (reference sequence). The CDR3: CASSRAGTYNEQFF. The CDR3 DNA reads TGTGCCAGCAGCCGGGCTGGAACCTACAATGAGCAGTTCTTC.

The DNA for the CDR3 is TGCAGTGCTAGAGATCCAAGGGCCGCATCCACAGATACGCAGTATTTT. It is translated as CSARDPRAASTDTQYF. The rearrangement links TRBV20-1 to TRBJ2-3; D ambiguous. Trimming stripped 0 bases from V and 2 bases from J, with 15 bases between. Germline CDR1 reads DFQATT; CDR2 reads SNEGSKA (reference sequence). The CDR3 has 16 residues.

The chain uses TRBV4-2 and TRBJ2-4, with unresolved D. The CDR3 spans 15 residues. Trimming took off 0 bases at V and 0 bases at J, with 6 bases between the two ends. Germline CDR1 LGHNA, CDR2 YNFKEQ. CDR3 sequence (DNA): TGTGCCAGCAGCCAAGACCCTATAGCCAAAAACATTCAGTACTTC. Translated: CASSQDPIAKNIQYF.

The V and J genes are TRBV6-1 and TRBJ1-1; no definite D call. Looked up from germline, CDR1 is MNHNS and CDR2 is SASEGT. The germline V and J ends were trimmed by 0 bases and 12 bases, with 11 bases remaining between them. This CDR3 region has 12 residues. The chain's CDR3 is CASSEAHLLPFF. The CDR3 DNA follows: TGTGCCAGCAGTGAAGCCCACCTCCTCCCTTTCTTT.

The V call is TRBV29-1, the J call TRBJ1-2; no clear D gene. Germline V gives CDR1 SQVTM, CDR2 ANQGSEA. The V gene lost 5 bases and the J gene lost 2 bases, with 9 bases spanning the gap. CDR3 length: 12 amino acids. The CDR3 bases are TGCAGCGTTAGCCCGAGGAACTATGGCTACACCTTC. It is translated as CSVSPRNYGYTF.

V and J are TRBV5-5 and TRBJ2-7; D is uncertain. The germline V and J ends were trimmed by 0 bases and 0 bases, with 13 bases remaining between them. In germline, CDR1 is SGHKS, CDR2 YYEKEE (reference sequence). CDR3 length equals 16 residues. As DNA, the CDR3 is TGTGCCAGCAGCTTGGCCACTCTTTCCAGCTCCTACGAGCAGTACTTC. Translation gives CASSLATLSSSYEQYF.

The chain couples TRBV5-6 to TRBJ2-3; 8 nucleotides align to TRBD2. CDR3 length: 15 residues. Trimming at V came to 2 bases and at J to 3 bases, leaving 5 bases not matched to a gene. Germline V lookup: CDR1 SGHDT, CDR2 YYEEEE. CDR3 nucleotides: TGTGCCAGCAGCTTCGGGGGGGAATGGACAGATACGCAGTATTTT. Protein product: CASSFGGEWTDTQYF.

The chain combines TRBV5-8 with TRBJ2-2, with D perhaps TRBD1 (6 bases). The CDR3 extends over 14 amino acids. In germline, CDR1 is SGHTS, CDR2 YDEGEE. Trimming removed 4 bases at V and 5 bases at J, with 12 bases between. In DNA, the CDR3 is TGTGCCAGCAGCCGACAGGTTATTACCGGGGAGCTGTTTTTT. It encodes CASSRQVITGELFF.

The chain has TRBV29-1 and TRBJ1-2; TRBD1 matches at 10 bases. This CDR3 spans 13 amino acids. Trimming removed 0 bases from V and 7 bases from J; junction bases left unmatched: 2. Looked up from germline, CDR1 is SQVTM and CDR2 is ANQGSEA. The CDR3 sequence is CSVEEGTGAGYTF. CDR3 coding DNA: TGCAGCGTTGAAGAGGGGACAGGGGCTGGCTACACCTTC.

This clonotype was detected once. The V and J genes are TRBV29-1 and TRBJ2-3; the match to TRBD1 covers 10 bases. The CDR3 is 13 residues long. Germline V gene lookup returns CDR1 SQVTM and CDR2 ANQGSEA. J gave up 3 bases and V 4 bases, and 1 base lay outside the gene matches. CDR3 DNA: TGCAGCGTTGTGGGACAGGGGACAGATACGCAGTATTTT. Encoded protein: CSVVGQGTDTQYF.

V is TRBV18 and J is TRBJ2-5; unclear D gene. The V gene's germline CDR1 is KGHSH and CDR2 LQKENI. CDR3 size: 12 residues. V lost 2 bases, J lost 0 bases, and 1 base lay in between. The CDR3 sequence is CASSPNQETQYF. The CDR3 DNA reads TGTGCCAGCTCACCAAACCAAGAGACCCAGTACTTC. The full variable domain, rest sourced from reference TRBV18 and TRBJ2-5, is NAGVMQNPRHLVRRRGQEARLRCSPMKGHSHVYWYRQLPEEGLKFMVYLQKENIIDESGMPKERFSAEFPKEGPSILRIQQVVRGDSAAYFCASSPNQETQYFGPGTRLLVL.

The V gene is TRBV5-5, the J gene TRBJ2-7; TRBD2 is a possible D gene (6 bases). V was trimmed by 1 base and J by 9 bases, leaving 17 bases between them. Germline V gives CDR1 SGHKS, CDR2 YYEKEE (reference sequence). The CDR3 consists of 14 residues. The CDR3 sequence is CASSLLAPLEGQYF. CDR3 nucleotides: TGTGCCAGCAGCTTGCTAGCGCCTCTCGAGGGGCAGTACTTC.

J is TRBJ2-2 and V is TRBV5-1; TRBD2 matches 10 bases. The CDR3 is 14 residues long. The V segment lost 1 base and the J segment 10 bases; nucleotides outside the gene matches: 4. The germline V gene encodes CDR1 SGHRS and CDR2 YFSETQ. For the CDR3, the DNA is TGCGCCAGCAGCTTGACTAGCGGGAAAGTGGAGCTGTTTTTT. It encodes CASSLTSGKVELFF.

The chain joins TRBV19 to TRBJ1-2, with a weak D call TRBD1 (5 bases). CDR1 and CDR2 (germline): LNHDA, SQIVND (reference sequence). The CDR3 covers 13 residues. The V end was cut by 7 bases, the J end by 3 bases, with 12 bases between. In DNA, the CDR3 is TGTGCCAGTAAGAGGGGCTTGGACTATGGCTACACCTTC. It specifies CASKRGLDYGYTF.

This clonotype appeared a single time. Germline is not matched at one junction end, which may reflect a read error. V is TRBV2 and J is TRBJ2-3; D is perhaps TRBD1 or TRBD2 (6 bases each). There are 13 residues in the CDR3. CDR1 is SNHLY and CDR2 is FYNNEI in the germline V gene. CDR3 in DNA: TGTGCCAGGGTGAAGGGGGGCACCGATACGCAGTATTTT. Residues: CARVKGGTDTQYF.

The V and J genes are TRBV5-1 and TRBJ2-7, with D perhaps assigned TRBD1 or TRBD2 (7 bases each). Trimming left V 3 bases short and J 2 bases short, with 15 bases between. There are 15 residues in the CDR3. Germline V gives CDR1 SGHRS, CDR2 YFSETQ. The chain's CDR3 is CASSSSGGVPYEQYF. As DNA, the CDR3 is TGCGCCAGCAGCTCCTCAGGGGGGGTTCCCTACGAGCAGTACTTC. Complete variable domain (other parts from reference TRBV5-1 and TRBJ2-7): KAGVTQTPRYLIKTRGQQVTLSCSPISGHRSVSWYQQTPGQGLQFLFEYFSETQRNKGNFPGRFSGRQFSNSRSEMNVSTLELGDSALYLCASSSSGGVPYEQYFGPGTRLTVT.

V gene TRBV29-1 combines with J gene TRBJ2-1, with 7 positions matching TRBD1. Germline CDR1 and CDR2: SQVTM and ANQGSEA. J was trimmed by 2 bases and V by 4 bases; bases with no gene match: 5. There are 14 residues in the CDR3. Here the CDR3 DNA reads TGCAGCGTTGTAGGGCAGGGGGCCTACAATGAGCAGTTCTTC. As protein: CSVVGQGAYNEQFF.

The chain employs TRBV19 and TRBJ2-1; possibly TRBD2 for D (5 bases). From germline, CDR1 is LNHDA and CDR2 SQIVND (reference sequence). The length of the CDR3 is 13 residues. V lost 7 bases and J lost 7, with 14 bases in between. Written as DNA, the CDR3 is TGTGCCAGTAATTACAGAACGGGAAATGAGCAGTTCTTC. It codes for CASNYRTGNEQFF.

The V call is TRBV20-1, the J call TRBJ2-5, with 11 nucleotides matching TRBD2. The V segment lost 6 bases and the J segment 5 bases; nucleotides outside the gene matches: 2. Germline CDR1 is DFQATT and CDR2 is SNEGSKA (reference sequence). This CDR3 is built from 12 residues. In DNA, the CDR3 is TGCAGTGCGGTAGCGGGGGGGGAGACCCAGTACTTC. This translates into CSAVAGGETQYF.